The 14 T cell receptor beta chains listed next were all sequenced from one sample in a study of blood T cells in healthy people across ages. A second about 7 to 12 cycle PCR used barcoded and J-beta primers. TCRdb re-called the 5' RACE reads through MiXCR, storing one row per CDR3 protein. The sample carries roughly 800,000 distinct CDR3 sequences, nearly 60% recorded once. Sequenced: blood. The source is a man under 40 in good health.

V is TRBV27 and J is TRBJ1-6; the D gene is possibly TRBD1 (5 bases). CDR3 size: 14 residues. The germline CDR1 and CDR2 sequences are MNHEY and SMNVEV (reference sequence). V was shortened by 5 bases and J by 7 bases, with 12 bases between the two germline ends. The CDR3 nucleotides are TGTGCCAGCAGTCACGGGGGATCCAATTCACCCCTCCACTTT. Protein product: CASSHGGSNSPLHF.

The CDR3 loop reads CASSLTRTEAFF. In nucleotides, the CDR3 is TGTGCCAGCAGCCTAACGCGCACTGAAGCTTTCTTT. The chain combines TRBV7-8 with TRBJ1-1; D unresolved. The CDR3 has 12 residues. CDR1 is SGHVS, CDR2 FQNEAQ, per germline. The germline V and J ends were trimmed by 5 bases and 4 bases, with 8 bases remaining between them.

The chain links TRBV12-3 or TRBV12-4 to TRBJ2-1; 9 bases agree with TRBD2. This CDR3 comprises 14 residues. The J segment lost 7 bases and the V segment lost 7 bases, leaving 8 bases of the junction unmatched. DNA of the CDR3: TGTGCCAGCACCCAGGGACTAGCTGGTAATGAGCAGTTCTTC. This sequence encodes CASTQGLAGNEQFF.

The chain carries TRBV10-3 and TRBJ1-1; D gene ambiguous. The germline gives CDR1 ENHRY, CDR2 SYGVKD. This CDR3 has 14 amino acids. V shed 7 bases and J shed 5 bases, with 17 bases lying between them. The CDR3 is CAIKEASGGTEAFF. CDR3 DNA: TGTGCCATCAAAGAAGCCTCGGGAGGAACTGAAGCTTTCTTT.

This clonotype was observed at least ten times. This rearrangement joins TRBV20-1 to TRBJ1-2; 7 nucleotides agree with TRBD1. The CDR3 totals 12 residues. Trimming took 5 bases from V and 7 from J; bases not matched to a gene: 7. From germline, CDR1 is DFQATT and CDR2 SNEGSKA (reference sequence). The CDR3 loop reads CSAPRTGGGYTF. The CDR3 nucleotides read TGCAGTGCTCCTCGGACAGGCGGTGGCTACACCTTC.

This clonotype has only a few counts. The CDR3 spells CASSLGTGTSPLHF. CDR3 coding DNA: TGTGCCAGCAGTTTAGGGACAGGGACTTCACCCCTCCACTTT. The rearrangement links TRBV28 to TRBJ1-6, with 9 nucleotides matching TRBD1. The ends lost 2 bases at V and 9 bases at J; junction bases unmatched: 2. CDR1 and CDR2 from the germline V gene are MDHEN and SYDVKM. The CDR3 spans 14 residues. The complete variable domain, with remaining parts taken from reference TRBV28 and TRBJ1-6, reads DVKVTQSSRYLVKRTGEKVFLECVQDMDHENMFWYRQDPGLGLRLIYFSYDVKMKEKGDIPEGYSVSREKKERFSLILESASTNQTSMYLCASSLGTGTSPLHFGNGTRLTVT.

This chain links TRBV11-2 with TRBJ2-3, with D tentatively TRBD2 (7 bases). This CDR3 comprises 15 residues. Trimming cost V 5 bases and J 6 bases, with 18 bases left between them. Germline assignment: CDR1 SGHAT and CDR2 FQNNGV. For the CDR3, the DNA is TGTGCCAGCAGCCAGTGGGGGGGCGTGTTGGATACGCAGTATTTT. It translates to CASSQWGGVLDTQYF.

This clonotype came up a few times. V usage is TRBV7-2 and J usage is TRBJ2-5; either TRBD1 or TRBD2 may supply D (6 bases each). Trimming took 6 bases from V and 1 from J, leaving 15 bases between them. Per germline, CDR1 SGHTA and CDR2 FQGNSA. There are 15 residues in the CDR3. The CDR3 nucleotides are TGTGCCAGCAGTGATCCGGGGGCCCCCCAAGAGACCCAGTACTTC. It codes for CASSDPGAPQETQYF.

This clonotype was counted only a few times. The chain recombines TRBV29-1 with TRBJ2-5; 8 positions agree with TRBD2. After removal of 3 bases from V and 3 bases from J, the junction contained 12 bases not matched to a gene. Per the germline V gene, CDR1 is SQVTM and CDR2 is ANQGSEA. The CDR3 totals 16 residues. CDR3 in DNA: TGCAGCGTTGATTCCGGGGGGGGACTCGCGGAAGAGACCCAGTACTTC. The encoded protein is CSVDSGGGLAEETQYF.

This clonotype has more than one count but fewer than ten. Here the CDR3 DNA reads TGTGCCACCAGCAGAGCGCACCTTAATCAGCCCCAGCATTTT. It codes for CATSRAHLNQPQHF. The V and J genes are TRBV15 and TRBJ1-5; D gene ambiguous. V dropped 1 base and J dropped 4 bases, with 8 bases sitting between them. Germline values: CDR1 LNHNV, CDR2 YYDKDF (reference sequence). CDR3 length: 14 amino acids.

The chain joins TRBV3-1 to TRBJ2-7, with D perhaps given as TRBD1 or TRBD2 (6 bases each). Trimming took 0 bases from V and 4 from J, leaving 10 bases between them. This CDR3 is built from 14 residues. Germline lookup yields CDR1 LGHDT and CDR2 YNNKEL (reference sequence). In nucleotides, the CDR3 is TGTGCCAGCAGCCAAGAAGGGGGGCAGTACGAGCAGTACTTC. Amino acids: CASSQEGGQYEQYF.

For this clonotype: The junction departs from germline at one end; a sequencing error may be responsible. V and J are TRBV5-1 and TRBJ2-3; D possibly corresponds to TRBD1 (5 bases). The CDR3 is 15 amino acids. Germline V gene lookup returns CDR1 SGHRS and CDR2 YFSETQ. This chain's CDR3 is CAISQQELRTDTQYF. CDR3 DNA: TGCGCCATCAGCCAACAGGAGCTACGCACAGATACGCAGTATTTT.

The chain links TRBV7-9 to TRBJ1-4; D gene ambiguous. The V end was cut by 5 bases, the J end by 4 bases, with 11 bases between. Germline V lookup: CDR1 SEHNR, CDR2 FQNEAQ (reference sequence). This CDR3 contains 14 residues. The CDR3 reads CASSPVGVNEKLFF. The DNA of the CDR3 is TGTGCCAGCAGCCCCGTTGGAGTTAATGAAAAACTGTTTTTT.

This clonotype was seen a few times. The V and J genes are TRBV6-6 and TRBJ2-7, with a tentative D call TRBD1 (5 bases). Germline V gene data show CDR1 as MNHNY and CDR2 as SVGAGI (reference sequence). The V end was cut by 5 bases, the J end by 4 bases, with 18 bases between. The CDR3 loop spans 15 amino acids. In DNA, the CDR3 is TGTGCCAGCAGTAACGCGGCAGGGCAACCGTACGAGCAGTACTTC. It encodes CASSNAAGQPYEQYF.